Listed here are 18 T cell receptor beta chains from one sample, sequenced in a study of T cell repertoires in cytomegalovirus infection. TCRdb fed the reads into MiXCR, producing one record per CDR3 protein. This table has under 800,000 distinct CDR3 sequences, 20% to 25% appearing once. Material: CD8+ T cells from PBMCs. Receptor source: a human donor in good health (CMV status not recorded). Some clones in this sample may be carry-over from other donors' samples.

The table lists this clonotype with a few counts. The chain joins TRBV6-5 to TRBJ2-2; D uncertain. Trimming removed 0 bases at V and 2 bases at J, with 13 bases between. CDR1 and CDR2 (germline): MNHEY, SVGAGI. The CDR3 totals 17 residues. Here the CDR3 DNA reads TGTGCCAGCAGTTACTCGATGTCTCCTATCAACACCGGGGAGCTGTTTTTT. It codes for CASSYSMSPINTGELFF.

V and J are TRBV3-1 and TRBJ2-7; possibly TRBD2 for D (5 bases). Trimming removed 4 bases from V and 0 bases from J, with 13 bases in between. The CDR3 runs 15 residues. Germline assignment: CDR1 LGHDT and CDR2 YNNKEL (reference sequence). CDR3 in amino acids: CASSPIGLSSYEQYF. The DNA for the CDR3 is TGTGCCAGCAGCCCCATCGGACTTAGCTCCTACGAGCAGTACTTC.

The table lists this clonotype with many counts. The CDR3 region has the DNA TGTGCCAGCAGACCACTGACAGGGAACACCGGGGAGCTGTTTTTT. This codes for CASRPLTGNTGELFF. V usage is TRBV7-9 and J usage is TRBJ2-2; possibly TRBD1 for D (6 bases). V was pared by 6 bases and J by 1 base, with 12 bases between. This CDR3 has 15 amino acids. Germline values: CDR1 SEHNR, CDR2 FQNEAQ (reference sequence).

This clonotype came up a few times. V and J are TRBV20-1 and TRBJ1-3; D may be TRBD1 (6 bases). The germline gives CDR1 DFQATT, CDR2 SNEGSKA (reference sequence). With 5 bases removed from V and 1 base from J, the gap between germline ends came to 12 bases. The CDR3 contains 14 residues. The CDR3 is CSAYQGRSGNTIYF. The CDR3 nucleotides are TGCAGTGCTTATCAGGGGAGATCTGGAAACACCATATATTTT.

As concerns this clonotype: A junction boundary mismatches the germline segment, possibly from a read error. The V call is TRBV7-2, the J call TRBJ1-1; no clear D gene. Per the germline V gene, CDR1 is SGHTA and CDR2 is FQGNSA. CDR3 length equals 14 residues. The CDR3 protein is CASSLDRRNTVAFF. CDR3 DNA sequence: TGTGCCAGCAGCTTAGACCGGAGGAACACTGTAGCTTTCTTT. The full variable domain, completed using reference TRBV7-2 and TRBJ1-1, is GAGVSQSPSNKVTEKGKDVELRCDPISGHTALYWYRQSLGQGLEFLIYFQGNSAPDKSGLPSDRFSAERTGGSVSTLTIQRTQQEDSAVYLCASSLDRRNTVAFFGQGTRLTVV.

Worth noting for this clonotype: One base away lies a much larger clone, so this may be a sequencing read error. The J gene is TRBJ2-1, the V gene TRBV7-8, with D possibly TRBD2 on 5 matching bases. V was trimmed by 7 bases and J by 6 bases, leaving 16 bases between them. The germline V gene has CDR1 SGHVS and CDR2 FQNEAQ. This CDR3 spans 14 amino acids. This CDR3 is CASNLGLIANEQFF. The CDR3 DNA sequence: TGTGCCAGCAACCTCGGACTGATCGCCAATGAGCAGTTCTTC.

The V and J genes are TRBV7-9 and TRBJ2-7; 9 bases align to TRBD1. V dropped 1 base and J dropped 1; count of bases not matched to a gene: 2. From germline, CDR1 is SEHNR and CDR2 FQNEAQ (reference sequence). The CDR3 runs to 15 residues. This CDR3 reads CASSLDRGHSYEQYF. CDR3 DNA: TGTGCCAGCAGCTTAGACAGGGGGCATTCCTACGAGCAGTACTTC.

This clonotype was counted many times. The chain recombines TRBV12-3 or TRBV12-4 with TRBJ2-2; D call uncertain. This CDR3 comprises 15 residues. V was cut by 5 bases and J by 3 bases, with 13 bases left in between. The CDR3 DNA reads TGTGCCAGCAGTCCGGATACCAATGACACCGGGGAGCTGTTTTTT. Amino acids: CASSPDTNDTGELFF.

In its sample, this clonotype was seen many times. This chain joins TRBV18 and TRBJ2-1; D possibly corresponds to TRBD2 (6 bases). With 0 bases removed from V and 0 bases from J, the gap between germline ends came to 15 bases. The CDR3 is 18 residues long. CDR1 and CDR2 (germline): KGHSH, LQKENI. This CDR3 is CASSPPNSRGSSYNEQFF. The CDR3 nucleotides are TGTGCCAGCTCACCACCGAATTCACGGGGGAGCTCCTACAATGAGCAGTTCTTC.

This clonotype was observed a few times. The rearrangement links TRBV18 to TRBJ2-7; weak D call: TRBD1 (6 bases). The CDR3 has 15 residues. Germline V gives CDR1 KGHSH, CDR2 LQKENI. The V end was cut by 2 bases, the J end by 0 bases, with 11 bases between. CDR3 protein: CASSPSGTNSYEQYV. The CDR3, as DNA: TGTGCCAGCTCACCATCGGGGACAAACTCCTACGAGCAGTACGTC.

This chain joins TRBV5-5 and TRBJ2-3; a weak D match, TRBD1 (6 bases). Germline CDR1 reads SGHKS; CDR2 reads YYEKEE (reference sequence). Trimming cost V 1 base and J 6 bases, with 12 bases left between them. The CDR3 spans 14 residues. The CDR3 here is CASSLQGNKDTQYF. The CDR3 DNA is TGTGCCAGCAGCTTGCAGGGGAACAAGGATACGCAGTATTTT.

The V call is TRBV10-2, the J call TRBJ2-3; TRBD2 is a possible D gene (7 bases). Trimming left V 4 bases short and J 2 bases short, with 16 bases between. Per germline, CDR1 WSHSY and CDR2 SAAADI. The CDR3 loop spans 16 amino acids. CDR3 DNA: TGCGCCAGCAGTGTGGGTGACGGGGGGCCCACAGATACGCAGTATTTT. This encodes CASSVGDGGPTDTQYF.

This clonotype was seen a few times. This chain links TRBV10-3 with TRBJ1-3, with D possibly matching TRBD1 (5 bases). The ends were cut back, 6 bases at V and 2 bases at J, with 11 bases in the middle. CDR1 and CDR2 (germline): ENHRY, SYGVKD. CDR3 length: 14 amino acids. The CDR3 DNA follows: TGTGCCATCAGGACGGGGGTCACTGGAAACACCATATATTTT. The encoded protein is CAIRTGVTGNTIYF.

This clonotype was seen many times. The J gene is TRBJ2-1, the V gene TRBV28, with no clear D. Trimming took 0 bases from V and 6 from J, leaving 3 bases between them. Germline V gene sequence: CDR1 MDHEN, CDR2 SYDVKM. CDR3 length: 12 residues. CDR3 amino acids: CASSLWGNEQFF. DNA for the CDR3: TGTGCCAGCAGTTTATGGGGCAATGAGCAGTTCTTC.

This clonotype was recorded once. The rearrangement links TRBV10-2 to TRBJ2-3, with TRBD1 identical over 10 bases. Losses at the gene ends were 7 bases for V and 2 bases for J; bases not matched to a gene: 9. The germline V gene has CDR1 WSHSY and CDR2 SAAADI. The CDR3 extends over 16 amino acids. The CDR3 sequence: CASIRGDRGPTDTQYF. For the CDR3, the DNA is TGCGCCAGCATAAGGGGAGACAGGGGGCCCACAGATACGCAGTATTTT.

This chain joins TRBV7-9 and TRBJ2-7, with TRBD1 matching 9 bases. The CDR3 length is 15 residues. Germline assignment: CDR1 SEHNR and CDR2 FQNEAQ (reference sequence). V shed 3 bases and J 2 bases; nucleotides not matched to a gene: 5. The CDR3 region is CASSFVGDRAYEQYF. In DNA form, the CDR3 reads TGTGCCAGCAGCTTCGTAGGGGACAGGGCCTACGAGCAGTACTTC.

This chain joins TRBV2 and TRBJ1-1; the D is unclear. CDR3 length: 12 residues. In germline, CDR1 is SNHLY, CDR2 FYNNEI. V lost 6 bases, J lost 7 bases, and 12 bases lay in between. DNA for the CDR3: TGTGCCAGCAGGGGGTCCCCAGATGAAGCTTTCTTT. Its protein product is CASRGSPDEAFF.

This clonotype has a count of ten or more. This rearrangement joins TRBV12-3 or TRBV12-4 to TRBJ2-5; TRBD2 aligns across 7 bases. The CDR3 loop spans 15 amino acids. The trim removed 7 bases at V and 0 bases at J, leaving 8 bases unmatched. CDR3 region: CASKTTSAYQETQYF. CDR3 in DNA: TGTGCCAGCAAAACAACTAGCGCGTACCAAGAGACCCAGTACTTC.